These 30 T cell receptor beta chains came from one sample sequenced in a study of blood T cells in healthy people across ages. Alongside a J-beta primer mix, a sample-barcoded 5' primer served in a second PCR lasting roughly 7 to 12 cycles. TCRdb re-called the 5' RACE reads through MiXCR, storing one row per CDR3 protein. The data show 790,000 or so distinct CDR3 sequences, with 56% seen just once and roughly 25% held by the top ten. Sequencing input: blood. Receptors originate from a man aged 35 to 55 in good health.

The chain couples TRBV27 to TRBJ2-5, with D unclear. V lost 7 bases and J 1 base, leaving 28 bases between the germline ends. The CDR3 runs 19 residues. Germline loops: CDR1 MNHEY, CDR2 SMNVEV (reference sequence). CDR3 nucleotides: TGTGCCAGCAATAGACATTACGGCACCCTGGAAGGTTCCCAAGAGACCCAGTACTTC. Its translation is CASNRHYGTLEGSQETQYF.

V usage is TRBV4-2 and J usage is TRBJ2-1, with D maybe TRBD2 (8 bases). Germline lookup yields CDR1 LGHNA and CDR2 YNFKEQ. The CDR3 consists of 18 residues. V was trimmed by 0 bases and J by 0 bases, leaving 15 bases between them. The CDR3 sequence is CASSQDGSGTASYNEQFF. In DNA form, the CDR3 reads TGTGCCAGCAGCCAAGATGGTAGCGGGACAGCCTCCTACAATGAGCAGTTCTTC.

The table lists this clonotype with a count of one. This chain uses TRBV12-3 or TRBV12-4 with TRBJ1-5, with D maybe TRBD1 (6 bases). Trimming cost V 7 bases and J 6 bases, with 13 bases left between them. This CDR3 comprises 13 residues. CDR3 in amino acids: CASNQGGIQPQHF. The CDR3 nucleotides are TGTGCCAGCAACCAAGGGGGAATTCAGCCCCAGCATTTT.

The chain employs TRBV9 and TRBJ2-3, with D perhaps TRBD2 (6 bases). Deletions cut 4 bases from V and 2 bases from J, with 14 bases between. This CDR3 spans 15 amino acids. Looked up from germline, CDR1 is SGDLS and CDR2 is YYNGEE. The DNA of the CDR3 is TGTGCCAGCAGCCTGCTGGAGGGTACCACAGATACGCAGTATTTT. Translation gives CASSLLEGTTDTQYF.

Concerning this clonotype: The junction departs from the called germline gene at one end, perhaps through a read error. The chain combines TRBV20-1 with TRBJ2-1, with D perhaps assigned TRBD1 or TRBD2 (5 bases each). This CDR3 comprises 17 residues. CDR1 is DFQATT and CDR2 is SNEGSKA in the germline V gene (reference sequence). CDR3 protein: CSARDPRTGGSYNEQFF. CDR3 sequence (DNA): TGCAGTGCTAGAGACCCTCGTACTGGGGGATCCTACAATGAACAGTTCTTC.

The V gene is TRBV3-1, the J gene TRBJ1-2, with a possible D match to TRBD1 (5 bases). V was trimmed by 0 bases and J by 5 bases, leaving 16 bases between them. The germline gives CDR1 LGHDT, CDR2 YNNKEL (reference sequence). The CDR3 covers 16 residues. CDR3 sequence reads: CASSQESRGLSYGYTF. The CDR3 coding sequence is TGTGCCAGCAGCCAAGAGTCACGGGGGTTGTCTTATGGCTACACCTTC.

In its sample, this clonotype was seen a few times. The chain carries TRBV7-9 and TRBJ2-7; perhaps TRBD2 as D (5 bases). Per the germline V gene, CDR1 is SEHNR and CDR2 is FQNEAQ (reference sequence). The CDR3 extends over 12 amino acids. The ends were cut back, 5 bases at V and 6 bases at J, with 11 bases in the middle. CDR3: CASSPREAEQYF. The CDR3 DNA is TGTGCCAGCAGCCCGAGGGAAGCCGAGCAGTACTTC.

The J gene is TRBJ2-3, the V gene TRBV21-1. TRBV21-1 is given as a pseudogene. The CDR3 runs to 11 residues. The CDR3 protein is CARSSTDTQYF. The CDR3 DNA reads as TGTGCCCGCTCAAGCACAGATACGCAGTATTTT.

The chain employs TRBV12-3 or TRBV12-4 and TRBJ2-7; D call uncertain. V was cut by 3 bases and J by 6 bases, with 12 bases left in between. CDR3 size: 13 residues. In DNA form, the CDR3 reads TGTGCCAGCAGTTTGGGATCCGGCGGCGAGCAGTACTTC. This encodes CASSLGSGGEQYF.

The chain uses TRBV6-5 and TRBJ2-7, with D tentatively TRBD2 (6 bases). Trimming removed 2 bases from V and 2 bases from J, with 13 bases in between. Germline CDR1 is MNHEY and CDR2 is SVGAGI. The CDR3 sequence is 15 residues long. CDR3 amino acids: CASSYGGTSTYEQYF. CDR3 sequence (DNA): TGTGCCAGCAGTTACGGCGGGACCTCGACCTACGAGCAGTACTTC.

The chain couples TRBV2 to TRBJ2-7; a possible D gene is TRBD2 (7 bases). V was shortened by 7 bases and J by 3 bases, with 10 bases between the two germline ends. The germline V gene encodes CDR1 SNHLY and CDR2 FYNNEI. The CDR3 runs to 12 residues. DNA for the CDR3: TGTGCCAGCATGCGGGGGCTCTACGAGCAGTACTTC. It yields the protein CASMRGLYEQYF.

The CDR3 sequence: CASSLDGGLAGHEQFF. Written as DNA, the CDR3 is TGTGCCAGCAGCTTAGATGGCGGACTAGCGGGCCATGAGCAGTTCTTC. The chain combines TRBV11-2 with TRBJ2-1; 11 bases agree with TRBD2. CDR1 and CDR2 from the germline V gene are SGHAT and FQNNGV. V trimming: 0 bases; J trimming: 8 bases; junction bases outside the gene matches: 6. CDR3 length: 16 residues.

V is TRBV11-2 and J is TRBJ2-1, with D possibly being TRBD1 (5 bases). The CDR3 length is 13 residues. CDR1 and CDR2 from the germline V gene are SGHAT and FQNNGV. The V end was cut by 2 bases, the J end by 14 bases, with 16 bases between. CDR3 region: CASSLKVGAVEFF. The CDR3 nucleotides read TGTGCCAGCAGCTTAAAGGTAGGGGCCGTTGAGTTCTTC.

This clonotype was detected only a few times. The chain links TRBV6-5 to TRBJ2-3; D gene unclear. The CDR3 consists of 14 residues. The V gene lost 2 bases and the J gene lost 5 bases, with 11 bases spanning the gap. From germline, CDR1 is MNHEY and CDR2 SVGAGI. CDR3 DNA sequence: TGTGCCAGCAGTTACATATTCCAAGGAGATACGCAGTATTTT. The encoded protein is CASSYIFQGDTQYF.

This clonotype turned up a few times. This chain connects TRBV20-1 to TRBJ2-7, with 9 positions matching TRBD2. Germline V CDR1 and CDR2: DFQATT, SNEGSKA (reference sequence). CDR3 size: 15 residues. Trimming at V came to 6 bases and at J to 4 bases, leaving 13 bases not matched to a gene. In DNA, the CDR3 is TGCAGTGCCAGCTACGGGCTAGCGGGAATGTACGAGCAGTACTTC. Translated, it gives CSASYGLAGMYEQYF.

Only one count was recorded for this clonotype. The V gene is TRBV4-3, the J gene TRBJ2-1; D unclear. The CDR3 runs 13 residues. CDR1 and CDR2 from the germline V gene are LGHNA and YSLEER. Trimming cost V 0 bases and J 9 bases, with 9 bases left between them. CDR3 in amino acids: CASSQDLTAEQFF. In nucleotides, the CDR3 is TGCGCCAGCAGCCAAGATCTTACGGCTGAGCAGTTCTTC.

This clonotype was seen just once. CDR3 residues: CASSLVWDSTVGVAKNIQYF. The CDR3 DNA is TGTGCCAGCAGTTTAGTCTGGGACAGTACGGTTGGCGTGGCCAAAAACATTCAGTACTTC. V gene TRBV12-3 or TRBV12-4 combines with J gene TRBJ2-4, with TRBD1 identical over 7 bases. The CDR3 spans 20 residues. V trimming: 1 base; J trimming: 1 base; junction bases outside the gene matches: 16.

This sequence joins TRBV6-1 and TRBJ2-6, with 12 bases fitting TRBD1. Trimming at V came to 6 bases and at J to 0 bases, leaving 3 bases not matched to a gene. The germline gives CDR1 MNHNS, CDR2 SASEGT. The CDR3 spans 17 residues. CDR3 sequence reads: CASSRDRGLSGANVLTF. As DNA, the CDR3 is TGTGCCAGCAGCCGGGACAGGGGGCTCTCTGGGGCCAACGTCCTGACTTTC.

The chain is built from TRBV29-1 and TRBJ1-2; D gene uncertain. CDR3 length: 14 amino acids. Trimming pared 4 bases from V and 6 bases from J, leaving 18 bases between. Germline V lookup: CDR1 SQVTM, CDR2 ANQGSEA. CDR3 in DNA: TGCAGCGTTGGTTCTGGGCCTAGATTGGATGGCTACACCTTC. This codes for CSVGSGPRLDGYTF.

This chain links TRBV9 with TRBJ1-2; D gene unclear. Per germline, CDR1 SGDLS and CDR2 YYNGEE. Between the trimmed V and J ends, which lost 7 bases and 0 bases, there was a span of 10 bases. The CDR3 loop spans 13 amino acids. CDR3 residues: CASGYSSNYGYTF. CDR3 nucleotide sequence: TGTGCCAGCGGGTACAGCTCTAACTATGGCTACACCTTC.

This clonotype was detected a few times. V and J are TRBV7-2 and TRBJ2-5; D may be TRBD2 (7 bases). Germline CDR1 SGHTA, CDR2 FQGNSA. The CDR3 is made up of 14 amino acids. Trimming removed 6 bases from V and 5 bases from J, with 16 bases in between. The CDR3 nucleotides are TGTGCCAGCAGAACAGGGCCCGGGAGGGAGACCCAGTACTTC. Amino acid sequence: CASRTGPGRETQYF.

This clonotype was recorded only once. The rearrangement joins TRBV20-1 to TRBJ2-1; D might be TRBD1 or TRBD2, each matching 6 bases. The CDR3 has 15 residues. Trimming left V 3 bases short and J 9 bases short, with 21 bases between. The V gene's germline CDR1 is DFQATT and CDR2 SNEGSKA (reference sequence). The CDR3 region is CSASKTGGHFVEQFF. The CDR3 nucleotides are TGCAGTGCTAGCAAAACCGGGGGCCACTTTGTTGAGCAGTTCTTC.

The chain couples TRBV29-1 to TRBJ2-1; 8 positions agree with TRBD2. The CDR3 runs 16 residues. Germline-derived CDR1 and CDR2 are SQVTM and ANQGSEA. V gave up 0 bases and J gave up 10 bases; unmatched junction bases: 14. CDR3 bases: TGCAGCGTTGAAGATGACGGCGGGGGGACCATTGGGGAGCAGTTCTTC. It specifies CSVEDDGGGTIGEQFF.

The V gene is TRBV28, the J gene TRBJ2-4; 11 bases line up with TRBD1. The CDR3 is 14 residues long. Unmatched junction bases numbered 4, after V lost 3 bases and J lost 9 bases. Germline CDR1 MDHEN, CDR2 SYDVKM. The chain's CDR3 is CASSLEDRGRIQYF. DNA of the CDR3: TGTGCCAGCAGTTTGGAGGACAGGGGGCGCATTCAGTACTTC.

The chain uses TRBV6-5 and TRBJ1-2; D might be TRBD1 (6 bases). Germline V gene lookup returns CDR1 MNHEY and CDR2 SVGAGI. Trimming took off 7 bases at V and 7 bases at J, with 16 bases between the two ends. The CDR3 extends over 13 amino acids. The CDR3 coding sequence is TGTGCCAGCACCACCCTGTCAGGGGCTGGCTACACCTTC. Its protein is CASTTLSGAGYTF.

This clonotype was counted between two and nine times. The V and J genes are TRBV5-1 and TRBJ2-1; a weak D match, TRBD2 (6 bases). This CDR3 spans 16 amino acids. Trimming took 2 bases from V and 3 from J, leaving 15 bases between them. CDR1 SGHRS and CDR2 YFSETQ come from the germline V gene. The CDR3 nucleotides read TGCGCCAGCAGCTTCGGGGGACGGGAGAGCTACAATGAGCAGTTCTTC. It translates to CASSFGGRESYNEQFF.

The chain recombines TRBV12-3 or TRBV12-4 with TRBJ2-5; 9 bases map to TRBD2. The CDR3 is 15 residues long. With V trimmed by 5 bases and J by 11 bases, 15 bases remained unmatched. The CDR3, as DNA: TGTGCCAGCAGTCTTTTCGCGGGAGGGGATGGGGCGCAGTACTTC. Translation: CASSLFAGGDGAQYF.

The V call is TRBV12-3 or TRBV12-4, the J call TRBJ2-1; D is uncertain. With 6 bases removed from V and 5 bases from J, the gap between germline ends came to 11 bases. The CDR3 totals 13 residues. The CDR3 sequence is CASRFSRDNEQFF. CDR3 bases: TGTGCCAGCAGGTTCAGTCGGGACAATGAGCAGTTCTTC.

CDR3 in amino acids: CASSVDEDQLGTQYF. DNA for the CDR3: TGTGCCAGCAGCGTAGATGAGGATCAACTCGGGACCCAGTACTTC. The J gene is TRBJ2-5, the V gene TRBV9; no firm D call. The CDR3 loop spans 15 amino acids. Trimming pared 0 bases from V and 7 bases from J, leaving 16 bases between. Germline V gene sequence: CDR1 SGDLS, CDR2 YYNGEE. The whole variable domain, remainder taken from reference TRBV9 and TRBJ2-5, is DSGVTQTPKHLITATGQRVTLRCSPRSGDLSVYWYQQSLDQGLQFLIQYYNGEERAKGNILERFSAQQFPDLHSELNLSSLELGDSALYFCASSVDEDQLGTQYFGPGTRLLVL.

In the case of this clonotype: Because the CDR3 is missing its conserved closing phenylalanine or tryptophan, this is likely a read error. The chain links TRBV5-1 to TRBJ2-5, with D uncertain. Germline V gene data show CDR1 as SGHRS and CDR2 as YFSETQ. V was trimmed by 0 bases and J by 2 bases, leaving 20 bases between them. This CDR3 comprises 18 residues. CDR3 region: CASSLATERTLPQETQYV. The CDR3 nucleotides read TGCGCCAGCAGCTTGGCCACTGAGAGGACCCTACCTCAAGAGACCCAGTACGTC.